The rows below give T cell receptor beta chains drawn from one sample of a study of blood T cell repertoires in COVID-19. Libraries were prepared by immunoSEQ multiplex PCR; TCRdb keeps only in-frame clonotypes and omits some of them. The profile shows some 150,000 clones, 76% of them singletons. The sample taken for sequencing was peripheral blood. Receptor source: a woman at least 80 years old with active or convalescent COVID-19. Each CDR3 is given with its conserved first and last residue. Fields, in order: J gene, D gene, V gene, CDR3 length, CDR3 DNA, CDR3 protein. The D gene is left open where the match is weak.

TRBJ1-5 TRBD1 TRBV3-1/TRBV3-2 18 TGTGCCAGCAGCCAAAGAGACAGGGGGGAATATAGCAATCAGCCCCAGCATTTT CASSQRDRGEYSNQPQHF
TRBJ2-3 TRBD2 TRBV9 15 TGTGCCAGCAGCGTACGGGGGGGCCTCACAGATGCGCAGTATTTT CASSVRGGLTDAQYF
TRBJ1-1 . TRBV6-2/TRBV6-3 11 TGTGCCAGCAGTTACGTGGGGGGAGCTTTCTTT CASSYVGGAFF
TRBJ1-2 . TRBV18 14 TGTGCCAGCTCACCTCGGGCTGGAGGCTATGGCTACACCTTC CASSPRAGGYGYTF
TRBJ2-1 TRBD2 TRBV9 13 TGTGCCAGCAGCGTAGCTCTAGCGGATGAGCAGTTCTTC CASSVALADEQFF
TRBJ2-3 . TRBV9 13 TGTGCCAGCAGCGTAGTATTCACAGATACGCAGTATTTT CASSVVFTDTQYF
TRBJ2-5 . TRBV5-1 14 TGCGCCAGCAGCTTGTTACAGGCACAAGAGACCCAGTACTTC CASSLLQAQETQYF
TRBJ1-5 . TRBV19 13 TGTGTCAGTTTGAGGCGGAACAATCAGCCCCAGCATTTT CVSLRRNNQPQHF
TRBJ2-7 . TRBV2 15 TGTGCCAGCAGCGTATCTCTGGCGGGGGCTAGTGAGCAGTACTTC CASSVSLAGASEQYF
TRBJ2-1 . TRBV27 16 TGTGCCAGCAGCCCCCGTATTGGACTCTCCTACAATGAGCAGTTCTTC CASSPRIGLSYNEQFF
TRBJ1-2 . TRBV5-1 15 TGCGCCAGCAGCTTGAACGCAGGGGATTTCGGTGGCTACACCTTC CASSLNAGDFGGYTF
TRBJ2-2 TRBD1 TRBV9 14 TGTGCCAGCAGCGAGGGGGCCGGCACCGGGGAGCTGTTTTTT CASSEGAGTGELFF
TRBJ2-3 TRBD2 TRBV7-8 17 TGTGCCAGCAGCATGACTAGCGGGGGGGCTTTTGCAGATACGCAGTATTTT CASSMTSGGAFADTQYF